This entry is about one TCR beta chain. Germline CDR1 reads MNHEY; CDR2 reads SVGAGI. CDR3 length equals 14 residues. J was trimmed by 5 bases and V by 6 bases; bases with no gene match: 4. These data originate in a study of control samples from healthy donors and cancer patients. Sequencing used immunoSEQ multiplex PCR; TCRdb keeps in-frame clones, though not all of them. The sample yields about 180,000 clones, almost 90% seen once. Sequenced input: blood. The clonotype comes from a woman in her 50s in good health. The rearrangement links TRBV6-5 to TRBJ1-6; TRBD1 agrees at 7 bases. In nucleotides, the CDR3 is TGTGCCAGCAGCACGGGGACAGATAATTCACCCCTCCACTTT. This encodes CASSTGTDNSPLHF.